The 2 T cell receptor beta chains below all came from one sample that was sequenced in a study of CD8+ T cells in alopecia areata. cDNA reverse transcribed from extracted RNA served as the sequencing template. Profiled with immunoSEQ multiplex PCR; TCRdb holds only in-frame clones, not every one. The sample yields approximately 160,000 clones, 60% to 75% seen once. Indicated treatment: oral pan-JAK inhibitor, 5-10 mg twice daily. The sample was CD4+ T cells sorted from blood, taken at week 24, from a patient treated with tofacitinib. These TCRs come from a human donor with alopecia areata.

CDR3 DNA: TGTGCCAGCAGGCGTGGAGGGCGAGCTGAAGCTTTCTTT. Amino acid sequence: CASRRGGRAEAFF. This sequence joins TRBV27 and TRBJ1-1, with D uncertain. The length of the CDR3 is 13 residues. The germline gives CDR1 MNHEY, CDR2 SMNVEV (reference sequence). V was shortened by 6 bases and J by 6 bases, with 14 bases between the two germline ends.

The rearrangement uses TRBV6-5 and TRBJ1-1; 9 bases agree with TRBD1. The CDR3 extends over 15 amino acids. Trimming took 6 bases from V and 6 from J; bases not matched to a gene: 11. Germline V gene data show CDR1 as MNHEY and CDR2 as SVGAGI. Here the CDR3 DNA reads TGTGCCAGCAGAGATACAGGGGGCCGGACGGCTGAAGCTTTCTTT. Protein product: CASRDTGGRTAEAFF.